The 26 T cell receptor beta chains below were found in one sample sequenced in a study of T cells after posttransplantation cyclophosphamide. The repertoire was sequenced with immunoSEQ multiplex PCR; TCRdb's copy has only in-frame clones and lacks some. This table holds 51,000 or so clones, approximately 94% found once. Sequenced sample: PBMCs. Every receptor here comes from a woman in her 30s in good health and a related stem cell transplant donor.

The rearrangement uses TRBV7-6 and TRBJ2-1; 11 positions match TRBD2. CDR1 SGHVS and CDR2 FNYEAQ come from the germline V gene. Unmatched junction bases numbered 3, after V lost 5 bases and J lost 0 bases. The CDR3 runs 16 residues. The chain's CDR3 is CASSRLAGSSYNEQFF. For the CDR3, the DNA is TGTGCCAGCAGCCGACTAGCGGGGAGCTCCTACAATGAGCAGTTCTTC.

V and J are TRBV5-1 and TRBJ1-2; 10 bases map to TRBD1. The V gene end was trimmed by 4 bases and the J gene end by 1 base; junction bases not matched to a gene: 13. CDR3 length: 18 amino acids. CDR1 SGHRS and CDR2 YFSETQ come from the germline V gene. For the CDR3, the DNA is TGCGCCAGCAGCCTTCCGGGACAGGGGACGGGACTTAACTATGGCTACACCTTC. The encoded protein is CASSLPGQGTGLNYGYTF.

The rearrangement joins TRBV7-2 to TRBJ2-1; D not resolved. The ends were cut back, 1 base at V and 10 bases at J, with 8 bases in the middle. This CDR3 spans 12 amino acids. Looked up from germline, CDR1 is SGHTA and CDR2 is FQGNSA. The CDR3 spells CASSLGPPEQFF. The CDR3 region has the DNA TGTGCCAGCAGCTTAGGGCCCCCCGAGCAGTTCTTC.

The rearrangement joins TRBV10-3 to TRBJ2-1, with 9 bases lining up with TRBD2. CDR3 length equals 18 residues. Germline trimming cut 2 bases from V and 6 bases from J; bases unmatched to any gene: 14. Per germline, CDR1 ENHRY and CDR2 SYGVKD. In nucleotides, the CDR3 is TGTGCCATCAGTGAGACTCACGGACCGCTAGCGGGGAGCAATGAGCAGTTCTTC. Protein: CAISETHGPLAGSNEQFF.

The rearrangement joins TRBV19 to TRBJ2-7; TRBD1 matches 8 bases. The CDR3 length is 14 residues. Per germline, CDR1 LNHDA and CDR2 SQIVND (reference sequence). The CDR3 DNA sequence: TGTGCGACATCAAACAGGGGGACCACCTACGAGCAGTACTTC. It yields the protein CATSNRGTTYEQYF.

The chain carries TRBV13 and TRBJ2-3; 10 bases are shared with TRBD2. Germline CDR1 reads PRHDT; CDR2 reads FYEKMQ (reference sequence). V lost 2 bases, J lost 3 bases, and 2 bases stayed unmatched. This CDR3 spans 15 amino acids. In nucleotides, the CDR3 is TGTGCCAGCAGCTTAAGCGGGGGGGCTACAGATACGCAGTATTTT. Its protein is CASSLSGGATDTQYF.

The chain couples TRBV7-3 to TRBJ1-1, with D perhaps matching TRBD1 (5 bases). The germline V gene has CDR1 SGHTA and CDR2 FQGTGA. With 0 bases removed from V and 6 bases from J, the gap between germline ends came to 11 bases. This CDR3 comprises 14 residues. The CDR3 DNA reads as TGTGCCAGCAGCTTAACAGGGGTGGGTTCTGAAGCTTTCTTT. It specifies CASSLTGVGSEAFF.

The chain has TRBV2 and TRBJ2-7, with 12 bases that match TRBD1. From germline, CDR1 is SNHLY and CDR2 FYNNEI. V dropped 7 bases and J dropped 2; count of bases not matched to a gene: 6. The length of the CDR3 is 15 residues. In DNA form, the CDR3 reads TGTGCCAGCATCATTGGGACAGGGGGCGCCTACGAGCAGTACTTC. It encodes CASIIGTGGAYEQYF.

The rearrangement uses TRBV5-8 and TRBJ1-1, with a weak D call TRBD1 (6 bases). Trimming stripped 5 bases from V and 0 bases from J, with 11 bases between. From germline, CDR1 is SGHTS and CDR2 YDEGEE. The CDR3 runs 14 residues. CDR3 nucleotide sequence: TGTGCCAGCAGGAACAGGGTTGTGAACACTGAAGCTTTCTTT. Translating it yields CASRNRVVNTEAFF.

V gene TRBV13 combines with J gene TRBJ2-7; D might be TRBD2 (6 bases). V gave up 8 bases and J gave up 0 bases, with 14 bases separating them. Germline V gene sequence: CDR1 PRHDT, CDR2 FYEKMQ (reference sequence). This CDR3 has 14 residues. CDR3 nucleotides: TGTGCCAGCTCATCCGGGACTGACTCCTACGAGCAGTACTTC. It encodes CASSSGTDSYEQYF.

The chain uses TRBV5-4 and TRBJ1-3; D is undetermined. The CDR3 totals 14 residues. Per the germline V gene, CDR1 is SGHNT and CDR2 is YYREEE (reference sequence). V was clipped by 4 bases and J by 0 bases, with 8 bases between them. The CDR3 sequence: CASSSRGSGNTIYF. DNA of the CDR3: TGTGCCAGCAGCAGCCGAGGCTCTGGAAACACCATATATTTT. Variable domain in full (rest from reference TRBV5-4 and TRBJ1-3): ETGVTQSPTHLIKTRGQQVTLRCSSQSGHNTVSWYQQALGQGPQFIFQYYREEENGRGNFPPRFSGLQFPNYSSELNVNALELDDSALYLCASSSRGSGNTIYFGEGSWLTVV.

The rearrangement uses TRBV28 and TRBJ2-3, with 9 bases fitting TRBD2. CDR1 and CDR2 from the germline V gene are MDHEN and SYDVKM. J lost 3 bases, V lost 9 bases, and 4 bases had no gene match. The CDR3 is 13 amino acids. The CDR3 sequence: CASSSGVTDTQYF. In DNA, the CDR3 is TGTGCCAGTTCTAGCGGGGTTACAGATACGCAGTATTTT.

V usage is TRBV6-1 and J usage is TRBJ1-4, with D uncertain. The CDR3 totals 11 residues. The germline gives CDR1 MNHNS, CDR2 SASEGT. V shed 6 bases and J shed 8 bases, with 7 bases lying between them. Here the CDR3 reads CASSHPEKLFF. The DNA for the CDR3 is TGTGCCAGCAGCCATCCCGAAAAACTGTTTTTT.

In DNA form, the CDR3 reads TGTGCCAGCAGCGGGACAGGTGGGGTAGAAGAGACCCAGTACTTC. Translating gives CASSGTGGVEETQYF. This chain joins TRBV7-9 and TRBJ2-5; 8 positions agree with TRBD1. The CDR3 covers 15 residues. The J segment lost 3 bases and the V segment lost 5 bases, leaving 8 bases of the junction unmatched. Germline V gene data show CDR1 as SEHNR and CDR2 as FQNEAQ (reference sequence).

This clone was observed a single time. The J gene is TRBJ1-5, the V gene TRBV4-3; D is undetermined. CDR1 and CDR2 (germline): LGHNA, YSLEER. Trimming left V 2 bases short and J 5 bases short, with 7 bases between. The length of the CDR3 is 13 residues. The CDR3 spells CASSQSRDQPQHF. The CDR3 DNA follows: TGCGCCAGCAGCCAATCCCGAGATCAGCCCCAGCATTTT.

The rearrangement uses TRBV7-2 and TRBJ2-2, with TRBD2 matching 8 bases. The CDR3 has 16 residues. Trimming at V came to 2 bases and at J to 2 bases, leaving 4 bases not matched to a gene. Germline V gene sequence: CDR1 SGHTA, CDR2 FQGNSA. Here the CDR3 reads CASSLSSGGNTGELFF. The DNA of the CDR3 is TGTGCCAGCAGCTTATCCAGCGGGGGAAACACCGGGGAGCTGTTTTTT.

This clone was seen a single time. The genes are TRBV19 and TRBJ1-4; D may be TRBD1 (5 bases). Germline-derived CDR1 and CDR2 are LNHDA and SQIVND (reference sequence). Trimming took 7 bases from V and 7 from J, leaving 16 bases between them. The CDR3 spans 14 residues. The CDR3 DNA follows: TGTGCCAGTAAGGAGCGGGGGAGATTTGAAAAACTGTTTTTT. It specifies CASKERGRFEKLFF. The full variable domain, in which reference TRBV19 and TRBJ1-4 provide the parts outside the CDR3, is DGGITQSPKYLFRKEGQNVTLSCEQNLNHDAMYWYRQDPGQGLRLIYYSQIVNDFQKGDIAEGYSVSREKKESFPLTVTSAQKNPTAFYLCASKERGRFEKLFFGSGTQLSVL.

The gene calls are TRBV30 and TRBJ1-2; 7 positions match TRBD1. The V and J ends lost 0 bases and 8 bases, in that order; junction bases with no gene match: 6. CDR1 is GTSNPN, CDR2 SVGIG, per germline (reference sequence). This CDR3 spans 13 amino acids. In nucleotides, the CDR3 is TGTGCCTGGAGTGTAGCGCAGGGGGTAGGCTACACCTTC. This codes for CAWSVAQGVGYTF.

This clone came up once. J is TRBJ1-4 and V is TRBV6-5; D call uncertain. The CDR3 is 13 amino acids. V lost 2 bases, J lost 8 bases, and 9 bases lay in between. Germline lookup yields CDR1 MNHEY and CDR2 SVGAGI. The CDR3 protein is CASSYVRGEKLFF. CDR3 DNA: TGTGCCAGCAGTTACGTGAGAGGCGAAAAACTGTTTTTT.

In DNA, the CDR3 is TGTGCCAGCAGTTTTATGTTAGGGGGCTACGAGCAGTACTTC. This translates into CASSFMLGGYEQYF. This chain joins TRBV28 and TRBJ2-7, with D maybe TRBD1 (6 bases). V was cut by 3 bases and J by 3 bases, with 12 bases left in between. The length of the CDR3 is 14 residues. Germline-derived CDR1 and CDR2 are MDHEN and SYDVKM.

This rearrangement joins TRBV7-9 to TRBJ1-6; D possibly corresponds to TRBD1 (5 bases). Trimming took off 5 bases at V and 7 bases at J, with 12 bases between the two ends. The germline V gene has CDR1 SEHNR and CDR2 FQNEAQ (reference sequence). The CDR3 covers 14 residues. CDR3 DNA: TGTGCCAGCAGCATCGGGACTCAAAATTCACCCCTCCACTTT. This translates into CASSIGTQNSPLHF. The complete variable domain, with remaining parts taken from reference TRBV7-9 and TRBJ1-6, reads DTGVSQNPRHKITKRGQNVTFRCDPISEHNRLYWYRQTLGQGPEFLTYFQNEAQLEKSRLLSDRFSAERPKGSFSTLEIQRTEQGDSAMYLCASSIGTQNSPLHFGNGTRLTVT.

CDR3 in DNA: TGTGCCAGCAGTTATATAGGACAGGGGGCGATCTCTGGGGCCAACGTCCTGACTTTC. It codes for CASSYIGQGAISGANVLTF. This rearrangement joins TRBV2 to TRBJ2-6, with 11 bases identical to TRBD1. With 5 bases clipped from V and 0 bases from J, the junction kept 9 bases outside the gene matches. The CDR3 is 19 residues long. Germline values: CDR1 SNHLY, CDR2 FYNNEI.

This chain joins TRBV18 and TRBJ2-7, with TRBD1 matching 9 bases. Germline CDR1 reads KGHSH; CDR2 reads LQKENI. The CDR3 spans 15 residues. V dropped 4 bases and J dropped 4; count of bases not matched to a gene: 8. CDR3 nucleotide sequence: TGTGCCAGCTCACAACTACAGGGGGCTGCTTACGAGCAGTACTTC. Encoded protein: CASSQLQGAAYEQYF.

This chain joins TRBV4-1 and TRBJ1-5; D call uncertain. The CDR3 runs to 16 residues. Trimming removed 1 base from V and 3 bases from J, with 13 bases in between. Germline-derived CDR1 and CDR2 are MGHRA and YSYEKL. The CDR3 reads CASSQGGQVNNQPQHF. CDR3 coding DNA: TGCGCCAGCAGCCAAGGAGGGCAGGTGAACAATCAGCCCCAGCATTTT.

This chain connects TRBV7-3 to TRBJ1-2; 7 bases agree with TRBD1. With V trimmed by 5 bases and J by 4 bases, 4 bases remained unmatched. Germline values: CDR1 SGHTA, CDR2 FQGTGA. The CDR3 runs 13 residues. The CDR3 region has the DNA TGTGCCAGCAGCCAGGGGGACGGCTATGGCTACACCTTC. Translated, it gives CASSQGDGYGYTF.

This clone appeared once. The V call is TRBV4-2, the J call TRBJ2-1; TRBD2 matches 9 bases. The CDR3 runs to 16 residues. CDR1 LGHNA and CDR2 YNFKEQ come from the germline V gene. V shed 0 bases and J 1 base; nucleotides not matched to a gene: 1. The CDR3 loop reads CASSQEAGGSYNEQFF. The CDR3 DNA reads TGTGCCAGCAGCCAAGAAGCGGGGGGATCCTACAATGAGCAGTTCTTC.